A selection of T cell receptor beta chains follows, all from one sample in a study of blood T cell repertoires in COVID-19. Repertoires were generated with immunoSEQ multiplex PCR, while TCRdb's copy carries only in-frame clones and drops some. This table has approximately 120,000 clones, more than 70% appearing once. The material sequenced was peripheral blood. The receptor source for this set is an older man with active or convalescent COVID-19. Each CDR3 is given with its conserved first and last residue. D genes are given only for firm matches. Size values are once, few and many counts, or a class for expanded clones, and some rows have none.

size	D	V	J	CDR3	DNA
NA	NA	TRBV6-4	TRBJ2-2	CASRKGGATGELFF	TGTGCCAGCAGAAAAGGCGGGGCCACCGGGGAGCTGTTTTTT
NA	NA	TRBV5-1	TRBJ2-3	CASSLAVGGGTDTQYF	TGCGCCAGCAGCTTGGCGGTAGGGGGAGGCACAGATACGCAGTATTTT
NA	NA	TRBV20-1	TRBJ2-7	CSASGLAGAPYEQYF	TGCAGTGCTAGTGGTCTTGCGGGGGCACCTTACGAGCAGTACTTC
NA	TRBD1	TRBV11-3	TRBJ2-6	CASSLTGSNVLTF	TGTGCCAGCAGCTTGACAGGGTCGAACGTCCTGACTTTC
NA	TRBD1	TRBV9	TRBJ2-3	CASSVRGFTDTQYF	TGTGCCAGCAGCGTCAGGGGGTTTACAGATACGCAGTATTTT
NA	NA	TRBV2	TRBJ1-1	CAGQGNTEAFF	TGTGCCGGTCAGGGGAACACTGAAGCTTTCTTT
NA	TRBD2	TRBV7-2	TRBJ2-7	CASSLMFLAGDEQYF	TGTGCCAGCAGCTTAATGTTTCTAGCGGGGGATGAGCAGTACTTC
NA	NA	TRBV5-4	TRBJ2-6	CASSLVGSGANVLTF	TGTGCCAGCAGCTTGGTCGGGTCCGGGGCCAACGTCCTGACTTTC
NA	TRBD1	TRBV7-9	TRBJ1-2	CASSDGTASYGYTF	TGTGCCAGCAGCGATGGGACAGCGAGCTATGGCTACACCTTC
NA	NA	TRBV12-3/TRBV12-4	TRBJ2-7	CASSFGLMYEQYF	TGTGCCAGCAGTTTCGGACTGATGTACGAGCAGTACTTC
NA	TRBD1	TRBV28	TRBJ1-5	CASAPGQGIFQPQHF	TGTGCCAGCGCCCCGGGACAGGGGATATTTCAGCCCCAGCATTTT
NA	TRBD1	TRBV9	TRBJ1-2	CASSPGTEEGYTF	TGTGCCAGCAGCCCCGGGACAGAAGAAGGCTACACCTTC
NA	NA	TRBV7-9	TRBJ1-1	CASSLTGDTEAFF	TGTGCCAGCAGCCTCACCGGGGACACTGAAGCTTTCTTT
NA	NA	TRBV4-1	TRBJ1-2	CASSQDGRGNYGYTF	TGCGCCAGCAGCCAAGACGGCAGAGGTAACTATGGCTACACCTTC
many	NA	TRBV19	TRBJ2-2	CASKSTGNTGELFF	TGTGCCAGTAAGTCTACAGGGAACACCGGGGAGCTGTTTTTT
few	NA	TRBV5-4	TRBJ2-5	CASSDLAGGETQYF	TGTGCCAGCAGCGACCTGGCAGGAGGGGAGACCCAGTACTTC
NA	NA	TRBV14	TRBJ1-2	CASSARGGDYGYTF	TGTGCCAGCAGCGCCCGGGGGGGGGACTATGGCTACACCTTC
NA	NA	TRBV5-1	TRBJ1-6	CASSLARGFSSPLHF	TGCGCCAGCAGCTTGGCCCGGGGTTTTTCTTCACCCCTCCACTTT
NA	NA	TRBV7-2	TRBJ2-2	CASSFAGSTGELFF	TGTGCCAGCAGCTTTGCAGGCTCCACCGGGGAGCTGTTTTTT
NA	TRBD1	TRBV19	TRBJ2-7	CASSVGTVGEQYF	TGTGCCAGTAGTGTCGGGACAGTGGGAGAGCAGTACTTC
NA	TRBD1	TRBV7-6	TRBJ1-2	CASSLAPDRGYGYTF	TGTGCCAGCAGCTTAGCGCCCGACAGGGGCTATGGCTACACCTTC
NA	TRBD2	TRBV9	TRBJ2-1	CASSPKLGGGNEQFF	TGTGCCAGCAGCCCAAAGTTGGGGGGAGGGAATGAGCAGTTCTTC
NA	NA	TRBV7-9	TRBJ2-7	CASSPQGEQYF	TGTGCCAGCAGCCCGCAGGGGGAGCAGTACTTC
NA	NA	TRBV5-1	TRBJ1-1	CASSLKSDTEAFF	TGCGCCAGCAGCCTGAAATCAGACACTGAAGCTTTCTTT
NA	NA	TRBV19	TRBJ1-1	CASSIARRRVNTEAFF	TGTGCCAGTAGTATAGCGAGGCGACGGGTAAACACTGAAGCTTTCTTT
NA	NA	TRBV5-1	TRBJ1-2	CASSLGGYGYTF	TGCGCCAGCAGCTTGGGAGGGTATGGCTACACCTTC
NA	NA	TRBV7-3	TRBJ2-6	CASSLTFSSGANVLTF	TGTGCCAGCAGCTTAACGTTCAGCTCTGGGGCCAACGTCCTGACTTTC
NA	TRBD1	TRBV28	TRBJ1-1	CASSLWTGGSTEAFF	TGTGCCAGCAGTTTATGGACAGGGGGGAGCACTGAAGCTTTCTTT
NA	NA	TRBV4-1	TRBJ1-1	CASSQDPGSTTEAFF	TGCGCCAGCAGCCAAGATCCCGGGAGTACAACTGAAGCTTTCTTT
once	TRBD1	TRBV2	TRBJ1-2	CASRAPGQGTIIYGYTF	TGTGCCAGCAGAGCCCCGGGACAGGGGACCATTATTTATGGCTACACCTTC
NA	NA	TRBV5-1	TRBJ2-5	CASSLSSGDETQYF	TGCGCCAGCAGCTTGTCTTCAGGGGATGAGACCCAGTACTTC
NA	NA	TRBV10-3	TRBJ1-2	CAISELQEGGYTF	TGTGCCATCAGTGAACTACAGGAGGGTGGCTACACCTTC
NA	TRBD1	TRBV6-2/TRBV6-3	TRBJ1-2	CASSRTGHGYTF	TGTGCCAGCAGCAGGACAGGACATGGCTACACCTTC
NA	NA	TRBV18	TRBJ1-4	CASSPPSGQNEKLFF	TGTGCCAGCTCACCGCCCTCCGGACAGAATGAAAAACTGTTTTTT
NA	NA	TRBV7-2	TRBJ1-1	CASSLGTSDTEAFF	TGTGCCAGCAGCTTAGGTACGAGTGACACTGAAGCTTTCTTT
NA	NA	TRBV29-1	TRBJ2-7	CSVEGTRTGKNDEQYF	TGCAGCGTTGAAGGGACTAGGACAGGGAAAAACGACGAGCAGTACTTC
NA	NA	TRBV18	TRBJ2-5	CASSPNYEETQYF	TGTGCCAGCTCACCTAATTATGAGGAGACCCAGTACTTC
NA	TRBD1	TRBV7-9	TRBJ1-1	CASSETQGAGFF	TGTGCCAGCAGCGAGACACAGGGGGCTGGTTTCTTT
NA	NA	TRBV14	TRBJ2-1	CASSGRTVHNEQFF	TGTGCCAGCAGCGGGCGGACAGTTCACAATGAGCAGTTCTTC
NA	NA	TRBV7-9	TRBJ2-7	CASSSPGGPSYEQYF	TGTGCCAGCAGCTCCCCCGGGGGACCCTCCTACGAGCAGTACTTC
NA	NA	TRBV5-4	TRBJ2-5	CASSQEVLRETQYF	TGTGCCAGCAGCCAGGAAGTCCTTAGGGAGACCCAGTACTTC
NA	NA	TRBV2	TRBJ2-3	CASSGQITDTQYF	TGTGCCAGCAGTGGACAGATCACAGATACGCAGTATTTT
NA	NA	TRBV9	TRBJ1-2	CASSEQGNYGYTF	TGTGCCAGCAGCGAACAGGGCAACTATGGCTACACCTTC
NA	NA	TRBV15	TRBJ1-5	CATSRDFGDQAFWEQPQHF	TGTGCCACCAGCAGAGATTTCGGGGATCAGGCTTTCTGGGAACAGCCCCAGCATTTT
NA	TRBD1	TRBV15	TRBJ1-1	CATSRDPGTVVAFF	TGTGCCACCAGCAGAGATCCCGGGACAGTTGTCGCTTTCTTT
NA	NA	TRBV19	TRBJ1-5	CASSIERGQPQHF	TGTGCCAGTAGTATAGAAAGAGGGCAGCCCCAGCATTTT
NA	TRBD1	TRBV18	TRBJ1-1	CASSPQGANTEAFF	TGTGCCAGCTCACCACAGGGGGCGAACACTGAAGCTTTCTTT
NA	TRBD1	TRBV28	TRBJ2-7	CASSLNWQGAYEQYF	TGTGCCAGCAGTTTAAATTGGCAGGGGGCCTACGAGCAGTACTTC
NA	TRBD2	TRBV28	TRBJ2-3	CASSPSGGGTDTQYF	TGTGCCAGCAGTCCGTCTGGGGGAGGGACAGATACGCAGTATTTT
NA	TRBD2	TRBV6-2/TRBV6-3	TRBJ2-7	CASSDGTIIAYEQYF	TGTGCCAGCAGTGACGGGACTATAATAGCCTACGAGCAGTACTTC
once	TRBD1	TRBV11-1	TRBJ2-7	CASSQSPGQGYEQYF	TGTGCCAGCAGCCAAAGCCCGGGACAGGGGTACGAGCAGTACTTC
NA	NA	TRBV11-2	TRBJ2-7	CASSSSSYEQYF	TGTGCCAGCAGTTCTAGCTCCTACGAGCAGTACTTC
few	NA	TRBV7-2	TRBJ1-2	CASSLLGARGYTF	TGTGCCAGCAGCTTATTGGGGGCGCGGGGCTACACCTTC
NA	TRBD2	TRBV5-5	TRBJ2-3	CASSLTSGGITDTQYF	TGTGCCAGCAGCTTGACTAGCGGGGGTATTACAGATACGCAGTATTTT
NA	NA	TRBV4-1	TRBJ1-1	CASSLRERNTEAFF	TGCGCCAGCAGCCTGCGGGAGCGGAACACTGAAGCTTTCTTT
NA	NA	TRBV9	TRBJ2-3	CASSPRVSTDTQYF	TGTGCCAGCAGTCCCAGGGTTAGCACAGATACGCAGTATTTT
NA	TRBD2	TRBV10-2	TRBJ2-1	CASSALAGGVNEQFF	TGCGCCAGCAGTGCCCTAGCGGGGGGTGTAAATGAGCAGTTCTTC